The sequence of this T cell receptor beta chain was determined in a study of CD8+ T cells in alopecia areata. This clone showed up just a few times. CDR1 and CDR2 (germline): MNHEY, SMNVEV (reference sequence). The CDR3 extends over 14 amino acids. The germline V and J ends were trimmed by 5 bases and 0 bases, with 11 bases remaining between them. Extraction and reverse transcription of RNA yielded cDNA as the sequencing template. Profiled with immunoSEQ multiplex PCR; TCRdb holds only in-frame clones, not every one. Of roughly 30,000 clones listed, less than 65% were seen once; the top ten hold roughly 18%.

This chain uses TRBV27 with TRBJ2-7; D may correspond to TRBD1 or TRBD2 (5 bases each). The sequence came from a human donor with alopecia areata. Sample: NKG2D-high CD8+ T cells sorted from blood. CDR3: CASSLRDGSYEQYF. CDR3 bases: TGTGCCAGCAGTCTCCGGGACGGCTCCTACGAGCAGTACTTC.